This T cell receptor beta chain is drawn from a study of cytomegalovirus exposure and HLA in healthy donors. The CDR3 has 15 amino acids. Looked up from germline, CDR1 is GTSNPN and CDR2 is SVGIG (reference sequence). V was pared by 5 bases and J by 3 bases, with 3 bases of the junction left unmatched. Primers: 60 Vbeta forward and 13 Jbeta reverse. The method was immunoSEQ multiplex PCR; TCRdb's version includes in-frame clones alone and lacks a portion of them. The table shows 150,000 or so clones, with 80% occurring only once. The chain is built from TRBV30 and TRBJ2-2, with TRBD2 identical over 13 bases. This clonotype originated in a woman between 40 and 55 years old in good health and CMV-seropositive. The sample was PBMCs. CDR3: CAWGLAGVYTGELFF. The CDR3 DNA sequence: TGTGCCTGGGGACTAGCGGGAGTGTACACCGGGGAGCTGTTTTTT.